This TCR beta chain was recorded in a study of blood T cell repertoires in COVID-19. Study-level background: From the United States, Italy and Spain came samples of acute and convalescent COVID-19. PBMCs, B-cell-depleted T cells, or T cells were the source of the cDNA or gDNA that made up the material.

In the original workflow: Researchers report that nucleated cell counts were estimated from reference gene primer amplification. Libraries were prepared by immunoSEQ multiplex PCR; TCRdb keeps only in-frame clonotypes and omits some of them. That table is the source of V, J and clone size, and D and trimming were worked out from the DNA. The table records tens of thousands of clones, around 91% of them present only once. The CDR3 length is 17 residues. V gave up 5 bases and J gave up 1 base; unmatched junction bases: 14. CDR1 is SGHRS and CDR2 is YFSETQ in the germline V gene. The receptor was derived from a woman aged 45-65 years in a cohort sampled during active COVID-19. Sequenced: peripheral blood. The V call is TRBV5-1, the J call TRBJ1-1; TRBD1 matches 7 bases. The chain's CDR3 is CASRTGTRPSANTEAFF. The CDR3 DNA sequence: TGCGCCAGCAGGACAGGGACGCGTCCTAGTGCGAACACTGAAGCTTTCTTT.